These T cell receptor beta chains were read from a single sample in a study of regulatory T cells in long-lasting Graves disease. TCRdb processed the multiplex PCR reads anew with MiXCR; each CDR3 protein has one entry. Here the sample spans 350,000 to 500,000 distinct CDR3 sequences, around 23% being singletons. The input for sequencing was peripheral blood mononuclear cells (PBMCs), taken when the disease was refractory, from a patient treated with antithyroid drugs. The receptors originated from a female donor with Graves disease. Each CDR3 is given with its conserved first and last residue. Fields, in order: J gene, clone size, D gene, V gene, CDR3 protein, CDR3 DNA. D genes are given only for firm matches. Clone size is not always given. Where it is, it says once, few, many or a class for expanded clones.

TRBJ2-7	many	TRBD1	TRBV24-1	CATSDPGQGHEQYF	TGTGCCACCAGTGACCCGGGACAGGGCCACGAGCAGTACTTC
TRBJ2-5	NA	NA	TRBV11-2	CASSENTNQETQYF	TGTGCCAGCAGTGAAAACACCAACCAAGAGACCCAGTACTTC
TRBJ2-7	few	TRBD2	TRBV19	CASSVVGTSDYEQYF	TGTGCCAGTAGTGTCGTCGGGACTAGCGACTACGAGCAGTACTTC
TRBJ1-5	many	NA	TRBV12-3/TRBV12-4	CASSSGTHNQPQHF	TGTGCCAGCAGTTCCGGGACACACAATCAGCCCCAGCATTTT
TRBJ2-1	few	TRBD2	TRBV11-2	CASSLDGLAGYNEQFF	TGTGCCAGCAGCTTAGATGGACTAGCGGGTTACAATGAGCAGTTCTTC
TRBJ2-7	few	NA	TRBV3-1	CASSQDMREQYF	TGTGCCAGCAGCCAAGATATGAGGGAGCAGTACTTC
TRBJ2-5	NA	NA	TRBV4-1	CASSQYFPLVRGETQYF	TGCGCCAGCAGCCAATACTTTCCCCTAGTGCGGGGAGAGACCCAGTACTTC
TRBJ2-7	many	TRBD1	TRBV5-6	CASSPGTGAREQYF	TGTGCCAGCAGCCCCGGGACAGGGGCGAGGGAGCAGTACTTC
TRBJ2-7	NA	NA	TRBV4-1	CASSHGGDGTGEQYF	TGCGCCAGCAGCCATGGGGGGGACGGGACAGGTGAGCAGTACTTC
TRBJ1-2	many	NA	TRBV20-1	CSARGRMGYGYTF	TGCAGTGCTAGGGGAAGAATGGGCTATGGCTACACCTTC
TRBJ1-2	NA	NA	TRBV4-2	CASSQVTLNYGYTF	TGTGCCAGCAGCCAAGTGACGCTTAACTATGGCTACACCTTC
TRBJ2-3	NA	NA	TRBV7-7	CASSLGAFGTDTQYF	TGTGCTAGCAGCTTAGGGGCGTTTGGCACAGATACGCAGTATTTT
TRBJ2-7	many	TRBD2	TRBV20-1	CSARSLLGLAGGGEQYF	TGCAGTGCTAGATCCTTATTGGGACTAGCAGGTGGGGGCGAGCAGTACTTC
TRBJ2-1	NA	NA	TRBV28	CASRPLGDYNEQFF	TGTGCCAGCAGACCCCTCGGGGACTACAATGAGCAGTTCTTC
TRBJ1-2	few	TRBD1	TRBV10-3	CATGQGSDNYGYTF	TGTGCCACCGGACAGGGATCGGACAACTATGGCTACACCTTC
TRBJ2-2	many	NA	TRBV7-7	CASSLAPSANTGELFF	TGTGCTAGCAGCTTAGCGCCTAGCGCCAACACCGGGGAGCTGTTTTTT
TRBJ2-7	NA	TRBD1	TRBV9	CASSARQGRLNF	TGTGCCAGCAGCGCGCGACAGGGACGTTTGAACTTC
TRBJ2-3	NA	TRBD2	TRBV20-1	CSARGGLAGTDTQYF	TGCAGTGCTAGAGGGGGACTAGCGGGTACAGATACGCAGTATTTT
TRBJ2-6	NA	NA	TRBV9	CASSGGLRPIIGANVLTF	TGTGCCAGCAGTGGTGGGTTGCGGCCGATAATAGGGGCCAACGTCCTGACTTTC
TRBJ1-5	NA	NA	TRBV7-2	CASNIQEGQPQHF	TGTGCCAGCAACATACAGGAGGGTCAGCCCCAGCATTTT
TRBJ2-3	NA	NA	TRBV20-1	CSATYTDTQYF	TGCAGTGCTACGTACACAGATACGCAGTATTTT
TRBJ1-1	many	NA	TRBV6-5	CASSYSTRGAEAFF	TGTGCCAGCAGTTACTCTACAAGGGGAGCCGAAGCTTTCTTT
TRBJ2-1	NA	TRBD2	TRBV20-1	CSARDETSGFGQFF	TGCAGTGCTAGAGACGAGACTAGCGGGTTTGGGCAGTTCTTC
TRBJ1-6	many	NA	TRBV7-2	CASSLAGSNSPLHF	TGTGCCAGCAGCTTAGCGGGGAGTAATTCACCCCTCCACTTT
TRBJ1-4	many	NA	TRBV10-3	CAINWRRAGTNEKLFF	TGTGCCATCAACTGGAGGAGGGCCGGAACTAATGAAAAACTGTTTTTT
TRBJ2-5	many	NA	TRBV7-9	CASSYPGLPVEETQYF	TGTGCCAGCAGTTATCCCGGACTCCCGGTCGAAGAGACCCAGTACTTC
TRBJ2-7	few	NA	TRBV6-1	CASSPSRISSYEQYF	TGTGCCAGCAGTCCCTCGAGGATAAGCTCCTACGAGCAGTACTTC
TRBJ2-5	NA	NA	TRBV27	CASRSGSETQYF	TGTGCCAGCAGGAGCGGGTCAGAGACCCAGTACTTC
TRBJ2-7	many	TRBD1	TRBV2	CASKGARYEQYF	TGTGCCAGCAAGGGGGCGAGGTACGAGCAGTACTTC
TRBJ2-7	NA	NA	TRBV28	CASTDTPGKEQYF	TGTGCCAGCACCGACACTCCAGGGAAGGAGCAGTACTTC
TRBJ2-7	few	NA	TRBV7-3	CASSLNSGHRYEQYF	TGTGCCAGCAGCCTCAACTCGGGACATCGATACGAGCAGTACTTC
TRBJ2-7	many	TRBD2	TRBV6-1	CASSQLAGYEQYF	TGTGCCAGCAGTCAACTAGCGGGGTACGAGCAGTACTTC
TRBJ2-7	many	NA	TRBV28	CASSGNRDEQYF	TGTGCCAGCAGCGGGAATCGGGACGAGCAGTACTTC
TRBJ2-7	many	NA	TRBV6-1	CASSAGRRQITYEQYF	TGTGCCAGCAGCGCGGGGCGTCGACAAATTACCTACGAGCAGTACTTC
TRBJ2-5	many	TRBD2	TRBV20-1	CSAVQLANQETQYF	TGCAGTGCTGTACAACTAGCGAATCAAGAGACCCAGTACTTC
TRBJ2-5	NA	NA	TRBV18	CASSPLADQETQYF	TGTGCCAGCTCACCACTAGCGGATCAAGAGACCCAGTACTTC
TRBJ1-1	many	TRBD1	TRBV28	CASSLRSGGWTEAFF	TGTGCCAGCAGTTTAAGGTCAGGGGGCTGGACTGAAGCTTTCTTT
TRBJ2-7	few	NA	TRBV20-1	CSADSKGVGFYEQYF	TGCAGTGCTGACTCCAAGGGGGTAGGCTTCTACGAGCAGTACTTC
TRBJ2-7	many	NA	TRBV20-1	CSARDREGSEQYF	TGCAGTGCTAGAGACAGGGAAGGTTCCGAGCAGTACTTC
TRBJ1-4	many	NA	TRBV27	CASSLYGSGEKLFF	TGTGCCAGCAGTTTATACGGGAGCGGTGAAAAACTGTTTTTT
TRBJ1-1	NA	NA	TRBV28	CASSFSGFSTEAFF	TGTGCCAGCAGTTTTTCAGGTTTTAGCACTGAAGCTTTCTTT
TRBJ2-5	NA	TRBD2	TRBV2	CASSEGRGGSQETQYF	TGTGCCAGCAGTGAGGGTAGGGGCGGGAGCCAAGAGACCCAGTACTTC
TRBJ2-6	many	NA	TRBV28	CASRPGPSGANVLTF	TGTGCCAGCAGGCCTGGTCCCTCTGGGGCCAACGTCCTGACTTTC
TRBJ2-5	NA	NA	TRBV25-1	CASGGQTQYF	TGTGCCAGCGGCGGGCAGACCCAGTACTTC
TRBJ1-5	many	NA	TRBV6-1	CASSPAGGNQPQHF	TGTGCCAGCAGCCCCGCGGGGGGGAATCAGCCCCAGCATTTT
TRBJ2-5	many	NA	TRBV28	CASSFSGEETQYF	TGTGCCAGCAGTTTCTCCGGGGAAGAGACCCAGTACTTC
TRBJ2-7	many	TRBD1	TRBV27	CASSLADRVGEQYF	TGTGCCAGCAGTTTAGCGGACAGGGTCGGCGAGCAGTACTTC
TRBJ2-7	many	TRBD1	TRBV12-5	CASVGGQGAGEQYF	TGTGCTAGTGTCGGGGGACAGGGGGCGGGCGAGCAGTACTTC
TRBJ2-1	NA	NA	TRBV28	CASSFRQDFYNEQFF	TGTGCCAGCAGTTTTAGACAGGACTTCTACAATGAGCAGTTCTTC
TRBJ2-4	few	TRBD1	TRBV29-1	CSAGQGHSKNIQYF	TGCAGCGCGGGACAGGGACATTCCAAAAACATTCAGTACTTC
TRBJ2-1	NA	TRBD2	TRBV7-6	CASSLGTRAGGNNEQFF	TGTGCCAGCAGCTTAGGTACCCGGGCGGGAGGGAACAATGAGCAGTTCTTC
TRBJ2-2	NA	NA	TRBV6-5	CASSSPSEQNTGELFF	TGTGCCAGCAGTTCTCCTAGCGAACAAAACACCGGGGAGCTGTTTTTT
TRBJ1-2	many	NA	TRBV6-1	CASSRKTGRSYTF	TGTGCCAGCAGTCGAAAGACTGGTCGTAGCTACACCTTC
TRBJ2-2	many	NA	TRBV11-2	CASSLRALNTGELFF	TGTGCCAGCAGCCTCAGGGCGTTGAACACCGGGGAGCTGTTTTTT
TRBJ2-2	many	NA	TRBV11-3	CASSLDPMGTGELFF	TGTGCCAGCAGCTTAGATCCCATGGGGACCGGGGAGCTGTTTTTT
TRBJ1-2	many	TRBD1	TRBV11-2	CASSLADRGGGYTF	TGTGCCAGCAGCTTAGCCGACAGGGGGGGCGGCTACACCTTC
TRBJ2-3	NA	NA	TRBV6-2/TRBV6-3	CASSYPRTGPSTDTQYF	TGTGCCAGCAGTTACCCCCGTACAGGCCCTAGCACAGATACGCAGTATTTT